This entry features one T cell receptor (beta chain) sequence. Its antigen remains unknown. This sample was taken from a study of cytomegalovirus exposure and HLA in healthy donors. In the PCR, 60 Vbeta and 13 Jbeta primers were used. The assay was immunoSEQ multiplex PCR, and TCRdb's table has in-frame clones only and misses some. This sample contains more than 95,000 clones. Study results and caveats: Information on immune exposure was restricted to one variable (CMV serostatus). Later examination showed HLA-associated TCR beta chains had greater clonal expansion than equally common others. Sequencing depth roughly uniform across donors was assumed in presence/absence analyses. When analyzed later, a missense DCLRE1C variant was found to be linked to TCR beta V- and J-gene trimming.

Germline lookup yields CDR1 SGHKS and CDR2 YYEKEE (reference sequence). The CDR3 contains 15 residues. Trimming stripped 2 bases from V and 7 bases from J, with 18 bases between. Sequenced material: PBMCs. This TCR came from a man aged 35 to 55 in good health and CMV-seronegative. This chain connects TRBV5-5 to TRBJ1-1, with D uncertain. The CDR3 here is CASSLSGDQSNEAFF. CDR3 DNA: TGTGCCAGCAGCTTATCAGGCGACCAATCCAATGAAGCTTTCTTT.